The 30 T cell receptor beta chains below were found in one sample sequenced in a study of T cell responses to AZD1222 COVID-19 vaccine. Sequencing was performed with immunoSEQ multiplex PCR; in TCRdb, only in-frame clones are kept and a portion is missing. The sample lists roughly 50,000 clones; around 90% were seen once. The material sequenced was peripheral blood, taken 28 days after the second AZD1222 dose. The receptors were sampled from an adult who received the AZD1222 COVID-19 vaccine.

This clone was seen a handful of times. The chain carries TRBV6-1 and TRBJ2-4; maybe TRBD2 (5 bases). CDR1 is MNHNS, CDR2 SASEGT, per germline. CDR3 length: 17 amino acids. Trimming shortened V by 4 bases and J by 2 bases, and 18 bases separated the two germline ends. The CDR3 loop is CASSGAGGLFTKNIQYF. CDR3 DNA: TGTGCCAGCAGTGGTGCGGGCGGCCTTTTTACCAAAAACATTCAGTACTTC.

The chain uses TRBV11-3 and TRBJ2-2, with 13 bases identical to TRBD2. Germline V gene data show CDR1 as SGHNT and CDR2 as YENEEA. V shed 4 bases and J 4 bases; nucleotides not matched to a gene: 3. The length of the CDR3 is 16 residues. CDR3 DNA sequence: TGTGCCAGCAGCTCCGGACTAGCGGGAGCCACCGGGGAGCTGTTTTTT. This codes for CASSSGLAGATGELFF.

The rearrangement links TRBV7-3 to TRBJ2-7, with 7 bases aligning to TRBD1. This CDR3 has 12 amino acids. Germline CDR1 is SGHTA and CDR2 is FQGTGA. Trimming cost V 11 bases and J 4 bases; bases outside gene matches: 8. The CDR3 DNA is TGTGCCTTATCGAGACAGGGATACGAGCAGTACTTC. Its protein is CALSRQGYEQYF. Drawing the rest from reference TRBV7-3 and TRBJ2-7, the complete variable domain is GAGVSQTPSNKVTEKGKYVELRCDPISGHTALYWYRQSLGQGPEFLIYFQGTGAADDSGLPNDRFFAVRPEGSVSTLKIQRTERGDSAVYLCALSRQGYEQYFGPGTRLTVT.

The rearrangement uses TRBV9 and TRBJ1-2, with a possible D match to TRBD1 (6 bases). V gave up 0 bases and J gave up 2 bases, with 8 bases separating them. Germline V lookup: CDR1 SGDLS, CDR2 YYNGEE. This CDR3 is 14 amino acids long. CDR3 nucleotide sequence: TGTGCCAGCAGCGTAGGGGACACAAACTATGGCTACACCTTC. Translating gives CASSVGDTNYGYTF.

This clone qualifies as medium-sized. The chain uses TRBV4-1 and TRBJ2-5; 15 nucleotides line up with TRBD2. The CDR3 is made up of 16 amino acids. Germline CDR1 reads MGHRA; CDR2 reads YSYEKL. V was clipped by 4 bases and J by 4 bases; unmatched bases: 4. CDR3 amino acids: CASSLRGLAGGETQYF. CDR3 coding DNA: TGCGCCAGCAGCCTCAGGGGACTAGCGGGAGGAGAGACCCAGTACTTC.

This rearrangement joins TRBV3-1 (or the pseudogene TRBV3-2) to TRBJ1-5; 7 bases map to TRBD1. Germline V gives CDR1 LGHDT, CDR2 YNNKEL (reference sequence). The CDR3 covers 21 residues. Losses at the gene ends were 0 bases for V and 0 bases for J; bases not matched to a gene: 17. Here the CDR3 DNA reads TGTGCCAGCAGCCAAGAACCCCTCCGGACAGGCTTCCCGCTTAGCAATCAGCCCCAGCATTTT. Protein: CASSQEPLRTGFPLSNQPQHF.

The V and J genes are TRBV6-2 or TRBV6-3 and TRBJ1-2; D remains ambiguous. There are 13 residues in the CDR3. Trimming stripped 6 bases from V and 0 bases from J, with 8 bases between. Per germline, CDR1 MNHEY and CDR2 SVGEGT. The CDR3 DNA follows: TGTGCCAGCAGCTCCGGACCTAACTATGGCTACACCTTC. Its translation: CASSSGPNYGYTF.

CDR3 amino acids: CASSDPSLQETQYF. DNA for the CDR3: TGTGCCAGCAGCGACCCCAGTCTACAAGAGACCCAGTACTTC. This chain connects TRBV7-9 to TRBJ2-5, with D unclear. Trimming left V 5 bases short and J 2 bases short, with 12 bases between. Looked up from germline, CDR1 is SEHNR and CDR2 is FQNEAQ (reference sequence). The CDR3 is 14 residues long.

The chain joins TRBV11-3 to TRBJ2-3; D might be TRBD1 (6 bases). V lost 1 base to trimming and J lost 0 bases, with 8 bases between them. The length of the CDR3 is 15 residues. Germline CDR1 is SGHNT and CDR2 is YENEEA. This chain's CDR3 is CASSLGGRSTDTQYF. The CDR3 DNA sequence: TGTGCCAGCAGCTTAGGGGGGCGGAGCACAGATACGCAGTATTTT.

This chain uses TRBV12-3 or TRBV12-4 with TRBJ2-1; D ambiguous. The CDR3 loop spans 10 amino acids. V lost 8 bases to trimming and J lost 5 bases, with 4 bases between them. The CDR3 region is CASAHNEQFF. As DNA, the CDR3 is TGTGCCAGCGCCCACAATGAGCAGTTCTTC.

The chain combines TRBV7-2 with TRBJ2-1, with 7 positions matching TRBD2. Germline trimming cut 1 base from V and 9 bases from J; bases unmatched to any gene: 15. This CDR3 has 17 residues. Germline values: CDR1 SGHTA, CDR2 FQGNSA. CDR3 DNA: TGTGCCAGCAGCTTAGGGGCCTCCGCGGGAGTCATTAGTGAGCAGTTCTTC. Protein: CASSLGASAGVISEQFF.

This chain links TRBV21-1 with TRBJ2-1; the table gives TRBD2 as D, unverified against the DNA. TRBV21-1 is given as a pseudogene. This CDR3 contains 18 residues. The CDR3 coding sequence is TGTGCCAGCAGCAAAAGATTTAGACTAGCGGACTCCTACAATGAGCAGTTCTTC. Protein: CASSKRFRLADSYNEQFF.

The genes are TRBV29-1 and TRBJ2-3; 7 nucleotides line up with TRBD2. The trim removed 0 bases at V and 5 bases at J, leaving 14 bases unmatched. Per germline, CDR1 SQVTM and CDR2 ANQGSEA. The CDR3 extends over 17 amino acids. CDR3 loop: CSVEEIGWSSGVDTQYF. The CDR3 DNA follows: TGCAGCGTTGAAGAAATAGGGTGGTCTAGCGGAGTAGATACGCAGTATTTT.

The chain couples TRBV5-1 to TRBJ1-1; D perhaps matches TRBD1 (5 bases). Trimming stripped 0 bases from V and 1 base from J, with 7 bases between. The CDR3 has 14 residues. The V gene's germline CDR1 is SGHRS and CDR2 YFSETQ. This CDR3 is CASSLVGQNTEAFF. CDR3 nucleotides: TGCGCCAGCAGCTTGGTGGGGCAGAACACTGAAGCTTTCTTT.

This clone was seen more than once but under ten times. V and J are TRBV3-1 (or the pseudogene TRBV3-2) and TRBJ2-3; tentative D call: TRBD1 (5 bases). Germline-derived CDR1 and CDR2 are LGHDT and YNNKEL (reference sequence). V lost 0 bases, J lost 2 bases, and 12 bases lay in between. The CDR3 totals 16 residues. CDR3 DNA sequence: TGTGCCAGCAGCCAAGATAAGGCAGGGAACACAGATACGCAGTATTTT. This gives the protein CASSQDKAGNTDTQYF.

The chain is built from TRBV14 and TRBJ1-3; no clear D gene. V dropped 0 bases and J dropped 0 bases, with 12 bases sitting between them. CDR1 and CDR2 from the germline V gene are SGHDN and FVKESK. The length of the CDR3 is 17 residues. The CDR3 spells CASSQDWASLSGNTIYF. The CDR3 bases are TGTGCCAGCAGCCAAGATTGGGCCAGCCTCTCTGGAAACACCATATATTTT.

The chain couples TRBV18 to TRBJ2-5; D is unresolved. The length of the CDR3 is 15 residues. Germline CDR1 is KGHSH and CDR2 is LQKENI. V was shortened by 2 bases and J by 5 bases, with 15 bases between the two germline ends. CDR3 sequence (DNA): TGTGCCAGCTCACCAAATCCGGGCGGAGACGAGACCCAGTACTTC. This gives the protein CASSPNPGGDETQYF.

This chain joins TRBV5-6 and TRBJ1-3; D gene ambiguous. CDR1 SGHDT and CDR2 YYEEEE come from the germline V gene. Between the trimmed V and J ends, which lost 0 bases and 0 bases, there was a span of 7 bases. The CDR3 is 15 residues long. The CDR3 loop is CASSLVPLSGNTIYF. DNA for the CDR3: TGTGCCAGCAGCTTGGTACCTCTCTCTGGAAACACCATATATTTT.

V gene TRBV3-1 (or the pseudogene TRBV3-2) combines with J gene TRBJ2-2; the match to TRBD2 covers 14 bases. The CDR3 runs 16 residues. Germline CDR1 is LGHDT and CDR2 is YNNKEL (reference sequence). V lost 4 bases and J lost 7; bases outside the gene matches: 5. CDR3 residues: CASSRGLAGGIGELFF. The CDR3 DNA reads TGTGCCAGCAGCCGCGGACTAGCGGGAGGAATCGGGGAGCTGTTTTTT.

The chain combines TRBV6-2 or TRBV6-3 with TRBJ2-2; no clear D gene. The V end lost 1 base, the J end lost 3 bases, and 3 bases lay between the germline ends. Germline CDR1 and CDR2: MNHEY and SVGEGT. The CDR3 loop spans 13 amino acids. The CDR3 region is CASSYFDTGELFF. The CDR3 DNA is TGTGCCAGCAGTTACTTTGACACCGGGGAGCTGTTTTTT.

V usage is TRBV7-6 and J usage is TRBJ2-1; D is perhaps TRBD1 (5 bases). Germline V gene data show CDR1 as SGHVS and CDR2 as FNYEAQ. The V gene lost 4 bases and the J gene lost 2 bases, with 12 bases spanning the gap. This CDR3 comprises 15 residues. CDR3 DNA: TGTGCCAGCAGCTCTGAGACAGATCCCTACAATGAGCAGTTCTTC. It is translated as CASSSETDPYNEQFF.

The chain carries TRBV24-1 and TRBJ1-5; D remains ambiguous. CDR1 KGHDR and CDR2 SFDVKD come from the germline V gene. Trimming took off 4 bases at V and 6 bases at J, with 12 bases between the two ends. The CDR3 covers 14 residues. This CDR3 reads CATSEWYDGQPQHF. The CDR3 DNA sequence: TGTGCCACCAGTGAATGGTATGACGGTCAGCCCCAGCATTTT.

The chain carries TRBV27 and TRBJ2-7, with TRBD2 matching 14 bases. The germline CDR1 and CDR2 sequences are MNHEY and SMNVEV (reference sequence). The J segment lost 3 bases and the V segment lost 3 bases, leaving 7 bases of the junction unmatched. The CDR3 has 17 amino acids. The CDR3 loop reads CASSFSGLAGVVYEQYF. The CDR3 DNA sequence: TGTGCCAGCAGTTTCTCGGGACTAGCGGGAGTTGTCTACGAGCAGTACTTC.

This clone is medium-sized. The chain carries TRBV7-9 and TRBJ2-7; D unresolved. Trimming left V 2 bases short and J 7 bases short, with 12 bases between. Germline CDR1 SEHNR, CDR2 FQNEAQ (reference sequence). The CDR3 covers 13 residues. The CDR3 spells CASSLLEVGEQYF. The CDR3 region has the DNA TGTGCCAGCAGCTTACTAGAGGTGGGAGAGCAGTACTTC.

The chain uses TRBV11-2 and TRBJ2-2; D possibly uses TRBD1 or TRBD2 (5 bases each). Per the germline V gene, CDR1 is SGHAT and CDR2 is FQNNGV. This CDR3 contains 15 residues. V dropped 5 bases and J dropped 6 bases, with 16 bases sitting between them. DNA for the CDR3: TGTGCCAGCAGCCTTTCGGGACCCCTTCCCGGGGAGCTGTTTTTT. Its translation: CASSLSGPLPGELFF.

The chain employs TRBV6-5 and TRBJ1-5, with 10 bases fitting TRBD1. This CDR3 spans 15 amino acids. Looked up from germline, CDR1 is MNHEY and CDR2 is SVGAGI. The trim removed 5 bases at V and 4 bases at J, leaving 5 bases unmatched. The CDR3 DNA reads as TGTGCCAGCAGTCTGCGACAGGGGGCGAATCAGCCCCAGCATTTT. As protein: CASSLRQGANQPQHF.

The rearrangement uses TRBV6-5 and TRBJ2-5; 7 bases align to TRBD1. Unmatched junction bases numbered 9, after V lost 6 bases and J lost 2 bases. The CDR3 consists of 15 residues. Germline CDR1 reads MNHEY; CDR2 reads SVGAGI. The CDR3 here is CASRVSWDRQETQYF. The DNA of the CDR3 is TGTGCCAGCAGAGTCTCATGGGACAGACAAGAGACCCAGTACTTC.

The chain couples TRBV6-5 to TRBJ1-2; 9 nucleotides line up with TRBD1. The germline gives CDR1 MNHEY, CDR2 SVGAGI. V lost 2 bases, J lost 8 bases, and 6 bases stayed unmatched. This CDR3 contains 14 residues. The CDR3 bases are TGTGCCAGCAGTTACCGGGACAGGGCGCGAGGCTACACCTTC. Amino acid sequence: CASSYRDRARGYTF.

The V gene is TRBV7-9, the J gene TRBJ2-2; no definite D call. The CDR3 runs 14 residues. Per germline, CDR1 SEHNR and CDR2 FQNEAQ (reference sequence). The V end was cut by 8 bases, the J end by 4 bases, with 14 bases between. Written as DNA, the CDR3 is TGTGCCAGCGTCTGGAGCAGCCCCACCGGGGAGCTGTTTTTT. It specifies CASVWSSPTGELFF.

The chain recombines TRBV6-5 with TRBJ2-1; no clear D gene. The V gene lost 6 bases and the J gene lost 0 bases, with 12 bases spanning the gap. CDR3 size: 15 residues. Germline-derived CDR1 and CDR2 are MNHEY and SVGAGI. The CDR3 loop is CASSENWSSYNEQFF. CDR3 in DNA: TGTGCCAGCAGCGAGAATTGGAGCTCCTACAATGAGCAGTTCTTC.